This TCR beta chain was sequenced during a study of blood T cell repertoires in COVID-19. Study overall: Acute and convalescent COVID-19 samples came from the United States, Italy and Spain.

The germline V and J ends were trimmed by 3 bases and 8 bases, with 26 bases remaining between them. The CDR3 has 18 amino acids. The germline CDR1 and CDR2 sequences are SGDLS and YYNGEE. Original analysis: Estimation of nucleated cell counts was performed using reference gene primer amplification. Generated by immunoSEQ multiplex PCR, the TCRdb table keeps only in-frame clones and is missing some. V, J and clone size reflect that table, while D and trimming were determined from the DNA. The sample contains about 110,000 clones, about 72% of which appear only once. The specimen was peripheral blood. The origin of this receptor is a woman aged 55-70 years with acute or convalescent COVID-19. The gene calls are TRBV9 and TRBJ1-4; tentative D call: TRBD1 (6 bases). The CDR3 coding sequence is TGTGCCAGCAGCGCCGAGTGGGGACACCCTCTTCGTCGGGAAAAACTGTTTTTT. It yields the protein CASSAEWGHPLRREKLFF.